Listed below are T cell receptor beta chains from one sample, sequenced in a study of human T cells and chemical hapten exposure. Each CDR3 protein is one row after TCRdb ran MiXCR on the RACE reads. The sample contains roughly 50,000 distinct CDR3 sequences, around 10% of which appear only once. Sequenced material: whole blood, taken in connection with sensitization to the hapten diphenylcyclopropenone (DPC). All receptors derive from a middle-aged woman with alopecia areata. Some clones in this sample may be carry-over from other donors' samples. Each CDR3 is given with its conserved first and last residue. A D gene is named only where the DNA matches it firmly. A row's size may be missing; if present it is once, few, many or a size class.

cdr3_nt | cdr3_aa | j_call | d_call | v_call | clone_size
TGTGCCAGCAGTAAGACCTACGAGCAGTACTTC | CASSKTYEQYF | TRBJ2-7 | - | TRBV12-3/TRBV12-4 | many
TGCAGCGTTGAGTCGGGGGCTCTTTCCTTCACTGAAGCTTTCTTT | CSVESGALSFTEAFF | TRBJ1-1 | - | TRBV29-1 | -
TGTGCCAGCAGCTTGGAGGGTGAGCAGTTCTTC | CASSLEGEQFF | TRBJ2-1 | - | TRBV5-6 | many
TGTGCCAGCAGCACGTCGGGACTAAGCACAGATACGCAGTATTTT | CASSTSGLSTDTQYF | TRBJ2-3 | TRBD2 | TRBV7-9 | -
TGTGCCAGCAGCGTAGAACTAGCGCTCACCGGGGAGCTGTTTTTT | CASSVELALTGELFF | TRBJ2-2 | TRBD2 | TRBV9 | -
TGTGCCAGCAGTTACGAGGGGGCGGTGACCCAGTACTTC | CASSYEGAVTQYF | TRBJ2-5 | TRBD1 | TRBV6-5 | few
TGTGCCAGCAGACCGAACGTACAGGGGGCGGCTCAGCCCCAGCATTTT | CASRPNVQGAAQPQHF | TRBJ1-5 | TRBD1 | TRBV28 | -
TGCAGCGTTGGGACTAGCGGATACAATGAGCAGTTCTTC | CSVGTSGYNEQFF | TRBJ2-1 | TRBD2 | TRBV29-1 | many
TGTGCCATCCGAGACTATCAGTACCAAGAGACCCAGTACTTC | CAIRDYQYQETQYF | TRBJ2-5 | - | TRBV2 | few
TGTGCCAGCAGCCCTTTAGCCGAGGGGTATGCCAGTGAAGCTTTCTTT | CASSPLAEGYASEAFF | TRBJ1-1 | - | TRBV7-9 | many
TGTGCCAGCAGGCCCGGACACGGCGGGGGCTACACCTTC | CASRPGHGGGYTF | TRBJ1-2 | - | TRBV2 | -
TGTGCCAGCAGGGGGACAGGAGATACGCAGTATTTT | CASRGTGDTQYF | TRBJ2-3 | TRBD1 | TRBV28 | once
TGCGCCAGCAGCTTAGGGGACTTACTCACAGATACGCAGTATTTT | CASSLGDLLTDTQYF | TRBJ2-3 | - | TRBV5-1 | many
TGCAGTGCTAGAGCTCCGGGACTAGTAGTCTACGAGCAGTACTTC | CSARAPGLVVYEQYF | TRBJ2-7 | TRBD2 | TRBV20-1 | -
TGTGCCAGCAGTTACTGGGGGAGCGGGGCCAACGTCCTGACTTTC | CASSYWGSGANVLTF | TRBJ2-6 | - | TRBV6-5 | once
TGCGCCAGCAGCCCCGACAATGCCGGGGAGCTGTTTTTT | CASSPDNAGELFF | TRBJ2-2 | - | TRBV5-1 | many
TGCAGTGCTAGCGGGGCCATCAATCAGCCCCAGCATTTT | CSASGAINQPQHF | TRBJ1-5 | - | TRBV20-1 | -
TGTGCCAGCAGAGTACAGGGCTCCTATAATTCACCCCTCCACTTT | CASRVQGSYNSPLHF | TRBJ1-6 | - | TRBV13 | -
TGCAGTGCTGAGCGCGGGCTGAGCGATGAGCAGTTCTTC | CSAERGLSDEQFF | TRBJ2-1 | - | TRBV20-1 | few
TGTGCCAGCAGCCAAGCTAAAACAGGTCCCGGGGAGCTGTTTTTT | CASSQAKTGPGELFF | TRBJ2-2 | - | TRBV4-2 | many
TGTGCCAGCTCCCCGGAGGGGGCCGGGAATGAGCAGTTCTTC | CASSPEGAGNEQFF | TRBJ2-1 | - | TRBV18 | -
TGCAGCGCCTCGACAGGGGAATATGGCTACACCTTC | CSASTGEYGYTF | TRBJ1-2 | TRBD1 | TRBV29-1 | few
TGTGCCAGCAGTTACTCCTTGGGAGGGCACACTGAAGCTTTCTTT | CASSYSLGGHTEAFF | TRBJ1-1 | - | TRBV6-5 | -
TGTGCCATCAGTGAGGCCCAAGAGACCCAGTACTTC | CAISEAQETQYF | TRBJ2-5 | - | TRBV10-3 | -
TGTGCCAGCAGCTTGGACGGGCACAATGAGCAGTTCTTC | CASSLDGHNEQFF | TRBJ2-1 | - | TRBV9 | many